This T cell receptor (beta chain) derives from a study of cytotoxic CD8 clonotypes in ibrutinib-treated CLL (dated by TCRdb to 2020 to 2022). Describing the broader study: The cohort included about 15 treatment-naive and 11 relapsed/refractory patients; roughly 17 were IGHV unmutated. Partial responses were observed in 24 patients and complete responses in 2; after a median follow-up of 68 months, remission was maintained in some 14 patients and progression was observed in about twelve. Samples at response were collected after a median of approximately twelve months of treatment, with a range of about 6 to 40 months. On average, each sample had some 250,000 productive templates and almost 95,000 productive rearrangements. Of the approximately 86 people in the trial, around 24 had longitudinal samples available. Cryopreserved peripheral blood mononuclear cells were collected at three points: before therapy, at response, and at either sustained remission or disease progression. Every sample from remission and from progressive disease was obtained while the patients were still on ibrutinib.

The goal of deep resolution MiSeq sequencing was a depth between 1 in 1 million and 1 in 200,000 T cells, and coverage averaged 10x per clonotype. The immunoSEQ hsTCRB Kit was used to generate the TCR beta libraries. The authors processed their data as follows. Data were analyzed with ImmunoSEQ Data Assistant and ImmunoSEQ Analyzer, with V, D and J genes assigned per IMGT definitions. Clonality, which ranges from 0 to 1, was calculated as one minus the normalized Shannon entropy of productive rearrangement frequencies. Only overrepresented clonotypes making up at least 0.05% of each patient's repertoire were included in the public clonotype analysis. Repertoires from approximately 12 age-matched healthy donors in immuneACCESS were used as clonality controls. Not all clones reach the TCRdb copy of this immuneACCESS table, which keeps in-frame sequences only. Checked studies attribute under half of the gap to unresolved V genes and leave the rest unexplained. Clone size and V and J calls were adopted from that table, with D and trimming inferred from the DNA. This sample has about 150,000 clones in its table, and around 76% of those were observed once. The top ten constitute just over 5% of the sample.

From the cysteine up to the phenylalanine, the CDR3 has a length of 13 residues. Solely the CDR3 DNA is kept, with 39 bases framed from the first base. From a lookup of the germline V gene (reference sequence), CDR1 and CDR2 are LNHDA and SQIVND. At the junction V is shortened by 9 bases and J by 3 bases; bases outside the gene matches: 6. Taken with the paper, the label for time point translates to: approximately 2 years on ibrutinib. For TCR beta library preparation, around 2.1 micrograms of genomic DNA were extracted from the cryopreserved PBMCs. Longitudinal blood samples from CLL patients on ibrutinib monotherapy underwent high-throughput TCR beta sequencing. The patients were enrolled in a single-center, open-label phase 2 trial of ibrutinib monotherapy. Study-level results and caveats: Public clonotypes were rare and either shrank or stayed stable during treatment, and the rise in clonality at ibrutinib response reflected expansion of private clonotypes. At ibrutinib response clonality went up, during sustained remission it held steady, and at progression it dropped back toward baseline. At baseline, clonality was higher than in age-matched healthy donors and showed a strong correlation with circulating CD8+ T-cell counts. Sustained-remission and progressing patients did not have matched sampling times, and lymph node repertoires were not examined.

As to this clone: Its target antigen remains unknown. No base quality information exists; no much larger clone differs at one position.

Sequencing used PBMCs, obtained after 24 months of ibrutinib treatment. The sequence joins TRBV19 to TRBJ2-5, with TRBD2 matching 8 junction bases. This TCR was recovered from a human donor with chronic lymphocytic leukemia. This receptor carries the CDR3 CASSGGAEETQYF. The DNA reads TGTGCCAGCTCCGGGGGGGCCGAAGAGACCCAGTACTTC.